Given below is one T cell receptor beta chain in context. This entry belongs to a study of blood T cell repertoires in COVID-19. TCRdb keeps only in-frame clones here, not all; method: immunoSEQ multiplex PCR. The sample has approximately 300,000 clones; more than 80% are singletons. This TCR came from a woman in her 30s with COVID-19, enrolled during active disease. Sequenced: peripheral blood.

The DNA for the CDR3 is TGTGCCTCGACCGTGACAGGGCCAGAGACCCAGTACTTC. Its translation: CASTVTGPETQYF. V and J are TRBV30 and TRBJ2-5; 7 positions agree with TRBD1. The J segment lost 4 bases and the V segment lost 7 bases, leaving 9 bases of the junction unmatched. CDR3 length: 13 amino acids. The germline V gene encodes CDR1 GTSNPN and CDR2 SVGIG (reference sequence).